Below, 14 T cell receptor beta chains from the same sample are listed, as sequenced in a study of blood T cell repertoires in COVID-19. Data came from immunoSEQ multiplex PCR; TCRdb stores just in-frame clones and leaves some out. The table shows around 140,000 clones, with about 74% occurring only once. Sequenced sample: peripheral blood. These receptors were collected from a middle-aged man with acute or convalescent COVID-19.

This rearrangement joins TRBV27 to TRBJ2-7, with 9 positions matching TRBD1. CDR1 MNHEY and CDR2 SMNVEV come from the germline V gene (reference sequence). The V and J ends lost 7 bases and 5 bases, in that order; junction bases with no gene match: 12. This CDR3 is 15 amino acids long. CDR3 region: CASTNTGTGFHEQYF. The CDR3 DNA sequence: TGTGCCAGCACTAATACCGGGACAGGGTTTCACGAGCAGTACTTC.

This clone was seen more than once but under ten times. The chain couples TRBV29-1 to TRBJ2-5; 9 bases fit TRBD1. In germline, CDR1 is SQVTM, CDR2 ANQGSEA. The CDR3 is made up of 15 amino acids. The ends lost 7 bases at V and 1 base at J; junction bases unmatched: 10. The CDR3 sequence is CSADRTGAPQETQYF. CDR3 coding DNA: TGCAGCGCCGACAGGACAGGGGCTCCCCAAGAGACCCAGTACTTC. Full variable domain (remainder filled in from reference TRBV29-1 and TRBJ2-5): SAVISQKPSRDICQRGTSLTIQCQVDSQVTMMFWYRQQPGQSLTLIATANQGSEATYESGFVIDKFPISRPNLTFSTLTVSNMSPEDSSIYLCSADRTGAPQETQYFGPGTRLLVL.

The chain is built from TRBV3-1 (or the pseudogene TRBV3-2) and TRBJ1-1, with a tentative D call TRBD1 (5 bases). Germline V lookup: CDR1 LGHDT, CDR2 YNNKEL (reference sequence). With 0 bases removed from V and 4 bases from J, the gap between germline ends came to 9 bases. The CDR3 length is 14 residues. The CDR3 region is CASSQDEGVTEAFF. The DNA for the CDR3 is TGTGCCAGCAGCCAAGATGAAGGGGTCACTGAAGCTTTCTTT.

The chain carries TRBV9 and TRBJ2-7; tentative D call: TRBD2 (7 bases). CDR1 SGDLS and CDR2 YYNGEE come from the germline V gene. The CDR3 runs 15 residues. Trimming left V 4 bases short and J 3 bases short, with 17 bases between. The CDR3 here is CASSPNEGGVYEQYV. The CDR3 DNA sequence: TGTGCCAGCAGCCCGAACGAGGGGGGGGTCTACGAGCAGTACGTC.

The V gene is TRBV15, the J gene TRBJ1-6, with 8 bases identical to TRBD1. Germline V gene sequence: CDR1 LNHNV, CDR2 YYDKDF (reference sequence). This CDR3 has 15 residues. Unmatched junction bases numbered 7, after V lost 5 bases and J lost 7 bases. CDR3 sequence: CATSPRTGSNSPLHF. The DNA of the CDR3 is TGTGCCACCAGCCCGCGGACAGGGAGCAATTCACCCCTCCACTTT.

This sequence joins TRBV7-6 and TRBJ1-5, with 7 bases that match TRBD1. Germline values: CDR1 SGHVS, CDR2 FNYEAQ. The CDR3 contains 15 residues. V lost 10 bases to trimming and J lost 2 bases; unmatched junction nucleotides: 11. The CDR3 loop reads CAKERGPEGNQPQHF. The CDR3 DNA follows: TGTGCCAAAGAAAGGGGGCCGGAGGGCAATCAGCCCCAGCATTTT.

The J gene is TRBJ1-1, the V gene TRBV27; possible D gene TRBD1, 5 bases. This CDR3 comprises 14 residues. The V and J ends lost 2 bases and 6 bases respectively, with 13 bases between them. The germline CDR1 and CDR2 sequences are MNHEY and SMNVEV (reference sequence). CDR3 in amino acids: CASSLNWQGPEAFF. The CDR3 DNA follows: TGTGCCAGCAGTTTAAACTGGCAGGGCCCTGAAGCTTTCTTT.

This chain connects TRBV10-1 to TRBJ2-3, with 11 bases fitting TRBD1. V lost 3 bases to trimming and J lost 4 bases; unmatched junction nucleotides: 9. The CDR3 is made up of 17 amino acids. CDR1 and CDR2 from the germline V gene are WNHNN and SYGVQD (reference sequence). This CDR3 reads CASSDNKPGQGADTQYF. DNA of the CDR3: TGCGCCAGCAGTGATAATAAACCGGGACAGGGGGCAGATACGCAGTATTTT.

The chain recombines TRBV6-6 with TRBJ1-6; D call uncertain. The CDR3 sequence is 17 residues long. Germline V CDR1 and CDR2: MNHNY, SVGAGI (reference sequence). Trimming took off 5 bases at V and 0 bases at J, with 14 bases between the two ends. CDR3 residues: CASSLVPMSSYNSPLHF. The CDR3 coding sequence is TGTGCCAGCAGTCTAGTTCCTATGAGCTCCTATAATTCACCCCTCCACTTT.

The V gene is TRBV20-1, the J gene TRBJ1-4, with TRBD1 matching 8 bases. Germline V gives CDR1 DFQATT, CDR2 SNEGSKA (reference sequence). V lost 3 bases, J lost 8 bases, and 8 bases stayed unmatched. This CDR3 spans 14 amino acids. The CDR3 loop is CSASPPGQGEKLFF. The CDR3 nucleotides read TGCAGTGCTAGTCCCCCTGGACAGGGCGAAAAACTGTTTTTT.

The V gene is TRBV6-5, the J gene TRBJ1-1; 7 nucleotides agree with TRBD1. The CDR3 length is 16 residues. Trimming at V came to 2 bases and at J to 3 bases, leaving 9 bases not matched to a gene. Germline CDR1 and CDR2: MNHEY and SVGAGI. Written as DNA, the CDR3 is TGTGCCAGCAGTTACCCAATACAGGGGAGGTACACTGAAGCTTTCTTT. Its protein product is CASSYPIQGRYTEAFF.

CDR3 in amino acids: CASRTGTGVGGYTF. DNA for the CDR3: TGTGCCAGCAGAACCGGGACAGGGGTCGGTGGCTACACCTTC. This chain connects TRBV6-5 to TRBJ1-2; 10 nucleotides line up with TRBD1. This CDR3 is built from 14 residues. Germline loops: CDR1 MNHEY, CDR2 SVGAGI. V was pared by 6 bases and J by 7 bases, with 8 bases of the junction left unmatched.

The chain has TRBV3-1 (or the pseudogene TRBV3-2) and TRBJ2-3; 10 bases are a match to TRBD2. CDR1 is LGHDT, CDR2 YNNKEL, per germline (reference sequence). V lost 0 bases to trimming and J lost 4 bases; unmatched junction nucleotides: 1. The length of the CDR3 is 15 residues. CDR3 residues: CASSQELAGSDTQYF. The CDR3 nucleotides are TGTGCCAGCAGCCAAGAACTAGCGGGGTCAGATACGCAGTATTTT.

The V gene is TRBV5-1, the J gene TRBJ1-1; 8 bases match TRBD1. The V gene end was trimmed by 4 bases and the J gene end by 4 bases; junction bases not matched to a gene: 15. The germline gives CDR1 SGHRS, CDR2 YFSETQ. There are 17 residues in the CDR3. The CDR3, as DNA: TGCGCCAGCAGCGTTACAGGGGGGATAAGCAGAGGCACTGAAGCTTTCTTT. Amino acid sequence: CASSVTGGISRGTEAFF.